A single T cell receptor beta chain is shown here with its context. What it binds is unknown. Use of 60 Vbeta and 13 Jbeta primers characterized the PCR. Here immunoSEQ multiplex PCR was the method, and the copy in TCRdb shows in-frame clones only, minus some. Here the sample spans about 150,000 clones, approximately 80% being singletons. The data originate from a study of cytomegalovirus exposure and HLA in healthy donors. Study information: Unique TCRs numbering approximately 80 million, obtained from HLA-typed donors, made up an early data release.

Whole-study findings and limits: In a later analysis, the majority of CMV-associated beta chains seemingly showed HLA restriction. Associated with cytomegalovirus, according to the listing, were 150 to 200 TCR beta chains. There were a few CMV-associated chains whose specificity for CMV antigens was confirmed in vitro.

Germline trimming cut 4 bases from V and 3 bases from J; bases unmatched to any gene: 4. This CDR3 has 15 residues. From germline, CDR1 is SGDLS and CDR2 YYNGEE. The V gene is TRBV9, the J gene TRBJ2-1; 10 nucleotides line up with TRBD2. This clonotype originated in a man under 40 in good health and CMV-seronegative. Material for sequencing was PBMCs. In DNA, the CDR3 is TGTGCCAGCAGCCTCCTAGCGGGGGACTACAATGAGCAGTTCTTC. Its protein product is CASSLLAGDYNEQFF.